The entry below gives a single T cell receptor (beta chain) sequence along with its context. This specimen belongs to a study of blood T cell repertoires in COVID-19. On the study more broadly: Italy, Spain and the United States were the sources of the convalescent and acute COVID-19 samples. T cells, B-cell-depleted T cells, or PBMCs supplied cDNA or gDNA.

How the authors handled the data: For nucleated cells, counts were estimated from reference gene primer amplification. Generated by immunoSEQ multiplex PCR, the TCRdb table keeps only in-frame clones and is missing some. The V and J calls and clone size are taken from that table; D and trimming were inferred from the DNA. Of 280,000 or so clones in the sample, 83% were seen once. The CDR3 sequence is 14 residues long. The V gene's germline CDR1 is MNHEY and CDR2 SMNVEV (reference sequence). V lost 4 bases and J lost 7, with 17 bases in between. The rearrangement links TRBV27 to TRBJ2-7; D perhaps matches TRBD2 (7 bases). The TCR comes from a woman between 45 and 60 years old who had recovered from COVID-19. Sequenced: peripheral blood. The CDR3 loop is CASSSRLGGLEQYF. In DNA form, the CDR3 reads TGTGCCAGCAGTTCACGTTTGGGGGGGCTGGAGCAGTACTTC.